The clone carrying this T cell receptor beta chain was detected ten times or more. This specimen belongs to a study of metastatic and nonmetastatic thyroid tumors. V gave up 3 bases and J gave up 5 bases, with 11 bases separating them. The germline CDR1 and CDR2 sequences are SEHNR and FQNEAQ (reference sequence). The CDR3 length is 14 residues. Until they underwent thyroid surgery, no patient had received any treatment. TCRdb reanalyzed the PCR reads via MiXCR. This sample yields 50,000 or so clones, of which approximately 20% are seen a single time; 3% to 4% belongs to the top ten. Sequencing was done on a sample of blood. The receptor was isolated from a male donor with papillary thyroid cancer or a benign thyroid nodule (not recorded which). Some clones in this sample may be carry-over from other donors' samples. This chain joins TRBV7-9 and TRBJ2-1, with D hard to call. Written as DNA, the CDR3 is TGTGCCAGCAGCTTCATTGTAACTGACAATGAGCAGTTCTTC. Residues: CASSFIVTDNEQFF.